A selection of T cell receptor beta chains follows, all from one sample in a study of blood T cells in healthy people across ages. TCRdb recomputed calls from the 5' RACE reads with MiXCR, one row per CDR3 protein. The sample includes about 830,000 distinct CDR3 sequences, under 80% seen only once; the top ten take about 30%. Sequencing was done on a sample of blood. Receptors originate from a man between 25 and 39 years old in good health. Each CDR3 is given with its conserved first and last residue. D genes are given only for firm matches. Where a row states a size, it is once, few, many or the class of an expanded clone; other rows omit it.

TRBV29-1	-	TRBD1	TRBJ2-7	CSVDLETGGSYEQYF	TGCAGCGTTGACCTTGAGACAGGGGGCTCCTACGAGCAGTACTTC
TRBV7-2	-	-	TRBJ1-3	CASSLDSLTGNTIYF	TGTGCCAGCAGCTTAGATAGTCTGACTGGAAACACCATATATTTT
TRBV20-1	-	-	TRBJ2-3	CSATRTDTQYF	TGCAGTGCGACTAGAACAGATACGCAGTATTTT
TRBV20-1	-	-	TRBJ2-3	CSARDFGSTADTQYF	TGCAGTGCTAGAGATTTTGGGAGTACGGCAGATACGCAGTATTTT
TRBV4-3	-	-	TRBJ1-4	CASSQDGRHRPAGVNEKLFF	TGCGCCAGCAGCCAAGACGGTCGACACCGTCCCGCAGGGGTTAATGAAAAACTGTTTTTT
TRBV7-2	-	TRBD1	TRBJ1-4	CASSLARTGVEKLFF	TGTGCCAGCAGCTTAGCCAGGACAGGGGTTGAAAAACTGTTTTTT
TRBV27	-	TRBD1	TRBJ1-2	CASSLWTGDGYTF	TGTGCCAGCAGTCTTTGGACAGGGGATGGCTACACCTTC
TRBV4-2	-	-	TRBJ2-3	CASSPGPLRGPRGDTQYF	TGTGCCAGCAGCCCAGGGCCCCTCCGGGGCCCGCGTGGAGATACGCAGTATTTT
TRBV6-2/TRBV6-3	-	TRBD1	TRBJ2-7	CASGQGGFYEQYF	TGTGCCAGCGGACAGGGTGGGTTCTACGAGCAGTACTTC
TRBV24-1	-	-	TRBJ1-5	CATSDPRANQPQHF	TGTGCCACCAGTGATCCCAGGGCTAATCAGCCCCAGCATTTT
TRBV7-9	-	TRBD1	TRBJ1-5	CASRPQGEAQPQHF	TGTGCCAGCAGACCTCAGGGGGAGGCTCAGCCCCAGCATTTT
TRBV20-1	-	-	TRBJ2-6	CSAGNTRGTGANVLTF	TGCAGTGCTGGCAATACAAGGGGTACTGGGGCCAACGTCCTGACTTTC
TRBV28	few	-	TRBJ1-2	CASTIPGLLYGYTF	TGTGCCAGCACTATTCCCGGACTCTTATATGGCTACACCTTC
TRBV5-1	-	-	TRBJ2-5	CASSQQGREETQYF	TGCGCCAGCAGCCAACAGGGAAGAGAGGAGACCCAGTACTTC
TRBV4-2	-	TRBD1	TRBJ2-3	CASSQEGTGSLTDTQYF	TGTGCCAGCAGCCAAGAGGGGACAGGAAGCCTCACAGATACGCAGTATTTT
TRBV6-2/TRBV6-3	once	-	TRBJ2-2	CASRPGAAQNTGELFF	TGTGCCAGCAGACCTGGGGCAGCTCAGAACACCGGGGAGCTGTTTTTT